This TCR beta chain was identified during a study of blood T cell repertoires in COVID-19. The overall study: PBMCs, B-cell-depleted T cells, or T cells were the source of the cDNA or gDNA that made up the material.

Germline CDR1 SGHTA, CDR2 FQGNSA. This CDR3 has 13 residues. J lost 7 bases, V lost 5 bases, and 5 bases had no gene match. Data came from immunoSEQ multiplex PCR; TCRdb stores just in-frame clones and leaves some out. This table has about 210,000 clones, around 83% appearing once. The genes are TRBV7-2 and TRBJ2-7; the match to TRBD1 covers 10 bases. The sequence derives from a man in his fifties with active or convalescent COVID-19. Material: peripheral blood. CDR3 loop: CASSGQGGGEQYF. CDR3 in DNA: TGTGCCAGCAGCGGACAGGGGGGAGGAGAGCAGTACTTC.